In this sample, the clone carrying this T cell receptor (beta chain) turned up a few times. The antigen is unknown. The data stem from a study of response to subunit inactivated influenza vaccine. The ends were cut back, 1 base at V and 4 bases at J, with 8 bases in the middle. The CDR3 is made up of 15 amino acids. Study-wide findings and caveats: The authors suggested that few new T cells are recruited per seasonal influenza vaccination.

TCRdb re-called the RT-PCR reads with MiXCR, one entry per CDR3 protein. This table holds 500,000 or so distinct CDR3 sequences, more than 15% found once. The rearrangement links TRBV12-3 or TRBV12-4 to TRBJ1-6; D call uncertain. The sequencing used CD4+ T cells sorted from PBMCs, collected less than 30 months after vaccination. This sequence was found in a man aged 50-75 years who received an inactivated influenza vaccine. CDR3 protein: CASSLVRDYNSPLHF. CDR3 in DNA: TGTGCCAGCAGTTTAGTACGGGATTATAATTCACCCCTCCACTTT.